This entry concerns a single T cell receptor (beta chain). Produced via immunoSEQ multiplex PCR; TCRdb's table is partial and in-frame only. The sample consists of 2 million to 2.5 million clones, around 95% of them appearing once. The data are from a study of shared clonotypes between healthy human individuals. Material for sequencing was naive CD4+ T cells sorted from blood. Subset of the sample: CD45RA+ positively selected. This sequence originates from a man aged 18 to 30 in good health.

DNA for the CDR3: TGCGCCAGCAGCAACCCGGACGGATTAGAGACCCAGTACTTC. Its protein product is CASSNPDGLETQYF. The chain joins TRBV5-1 to TRBJ2-5; D is unclear. This CDR3 is built from 14 residues. Trimming took 4 bases from V and 4 from J, leaving 14 bases between them. The germline V gene has CDR1 SGHRS and CDR2 YFSETQ. The complete variable domain, with remaining parts taken from reference TRBV5-1 and TRBJ2-5, reads KAGVTQTPRYLIKTRGQQVTLSCSPISGHRSVSWYQQTPGQGLQFLFEYFSETQRNKGNFPGRFSGRQFSNSRSEMNVSTLELGDSALYLCASSNPDGLETQYFGPGTRLLVL.